A selection of T cell receptor beta chains follows, all from one sample in a study of blood T cell repertoires in COVID-19. The assay was immunoSEQ multiplex PCR, and TCRdb's table has in-frame clones only and misses some. The sample has about 210,000 clones, roughly 87% seen once. The sequenced sample was PBMCs or T cells enriched from blood (not recorded which). The receptors come from a man between 18 and 29 years old with acute COVID-19. Both conserved end residues are part of each CDR3. D genes are given only for firm matches. Some rows have no size entry. The others give once, few or many, or a class for an expanded clone.

j_call: TRBJ1-5; v_call: TRBV21-1; clone_size: once; d_call: -; cdr3_aa: CASSRFGQGAHRGSNQPQHF; cdr3_nt: -
j_call: TRBJ1-2; v_call: TRBV27; clone_size: -; d_call: TRBD1; cdr3_aa: CASSLVGQGDGYTF; cdr3_nt: TGTGCCAGCAGTTTAGTTGGACAGGGGGATGGCTACACCTTC
j_call: TRBJ2-2; v_call: TRBV19; clone_size: -; d_call: -; cdr3_aa: CASSAANTGELFF; cdr3_nt: TGTGCCAGTAGCGCAGCGAACACCGGGGAGCTGTTTTTT
j_call: TRBJ2-1; v_call: TRBV4-2; clone_size: -; d_call: -; cdr3_aa: CASSQGLPNEQFF; cdr3_nt: TGTGCCAGCAGCCAGGGACTGCCCAATGAGCAGTTCTTC
j_call: TRBJ1-5; v_call: TRBV27; clone_size: -; d_call: -; cdr3_aa: CASSPETGVRAQPQHF; cdr3_nt: TGTGCCAGCAGTCCGGAGACGGGAGTTAGGGCTCAGCCCCAGCATTTT
j_call: TRBJ2-1; v_call: TRBV6-4; clone_size: once; d_call: -; cdr3_aa: CASSLESYNEQFF; cdr3_nt: TGTGCCAGCAGCCTAGAGTCCTACAATGAGCAGTTCTTC
j_call: TRBJ2-7; v_call: TRBV28; clone_size: -; d_call: -; cdr3_aa: CASSLDPSSYEQYF; cdr3_nt: TGTGCCAGCAGTTTAGATCCTAGCTCCTACGAGCAGTACTTC
j_call: TRBJ2-7; v_call: TRBV7-9; clone_size: -; d_call: -; cdr3_aa: CASSLIASYEQYF; cdr3_nt: TGTGCCAGCAGCTTGATAGCCTCCTACGAGCAGTACTTC
j_call: TRBJ2-7; v_call: TRBV13; clone_size: -; d_call: TRBD1; cdr3_aa: CASSVHRGRSYEQYF; cdr3_nt: TGTGCCAGCAGCGTCCACAGGGGGCGCTCCTACGAGCAGTACTTC
j_call: TRBJ2-1; v_call: TRBV14; clone_size: -; d_call: TRBD2; cdr3_aa: CASSPWPSGREYNEQFF; cdr3_nt: TGTGCCAGCAGCCCCTGGCCTAGCGGGAGGGAATACAATGAGCAGTTCTTC
j_call: TRBJ2-5; v_call: TRBV5-1; clone_size: once; d_call: -; cdr3_aa: CASSLAQEVETQYF; cdr3_nt: TGCGCCAGCAGCTTGGCCCAGGAAGTGGAGACCCAGTACTTC
j_call: TRBJ1-4; v_call: TRBV28; clone_size: -; d_call: -; cdr3_aa: CASSPQGMANEKLFF; cdr3_nt: TGTGCCAGCAGTCCGCAGGGGATGGCTAATGAAAAACTGTTTTTT
j_call: TRBJ1-6; v_call: TRBV28; clone_size: -; d_call: TRBD1; cdr3_aa: CASSSPTGMSSYNSPLHF; cdr3_nt: TGTGCCAGCAGCTCCCCGACAGGGATGAGCTCCTATAATTCACCCCTCCACTTT
j_call: TRBJ2-5; v_call: TRBV4-1; clone_size: -; d_call: TRBD1; cdr3_aa: CASSQDAGGLETQYF; cdr3_nt: TGCGCCAGCAGCCAAGACGCAGGGGGCCTGGAGACCCAGTACTTC
j_call: TRBJ1-5; v_call: TRBV5-1; clone_size: once; d_call: -; cdr3_aa: CASRTDSNQPQHF; cdr3_nt: TGCGCCAGCAGGACAGACAGCAATCAGCCCCAGCATTTT
j_call: TRBJ1-2; v_call: TRBV5-4; clone_size: -; d_call: TRBD1; cdr3_aa: CASSLRTGSYGYTF; cdr3_nt: TGTGCCAGCAGCCTCCGGACAGGGAGCTATGGCTACACCTTC
j_call: TRBJ2-7; v_call: TRBV5-1; clone_size: -; d_call: TRBD2; cdr3_aa: CASSLGAGQYEQYF; cdr3_nt: TGCGCCAGCAGCTTGGGAGCGGGGCAATACGAGCAGTACTTC
j_call: TRBJ1-6; v_call: TRBV30; clone_size: -; d_call: -; cdr3_aa: CAWSRPGHSPLHF; cdr3_nt: TGTGCCTGGAGTAGGCCAGGTCATTCACCCCTCCACTTT